One and the same sample provided the 18 T cell receptor beta chains below, sequenced in a study of identifying expanded T cells in peripheral blood. Profiling relied on immunoSEQ multiplex PCR, and the TCRdb table lists in-frame clones only, not all of them. The sample shows roughly 100,000 clones, 88% of them seen only once. The sample comprised blood. Source of these receptors: a person between 18 and 75 years old in good health.

This clone showed up just once. The CDR3 sequence: CASSPAGGANYEQYF. In nucleotides, the CDR3 is TGCGCCAGCAGCCCAGCGGGCGGAGCCAACTACGAGCAGTACTTC. This chain uses TRBV5-1 with TRBJ2-7, with a weak D call TRBD2 (6 bases). Per germline, CDR1 SGHRS and CDR2 YFSETQ. The CDR3 covers 15 residues. Deletions cut 4 bases from V and 3 bases from J, with 17 bases between.

The V call is TRBV7-2, the J call TRBJ2-3; weak D call: TRBD1 (6 bases). Germline assignment: CDR1 SGHTA and CDR2 FQGNSA. Trimming took 5 bases from V and 3 from J, leaving 21 bases between them. CDR3 size: 17 residues. The CDR3 loop is CASSRLQGGFGTDTQYF. The CDR3 coding sequence is TGTGCCAGCAGCCGACTACAGGGTGGGTTCGGTACAGATACGCAGTATTTT.

The rearrangement joins TRBV7-9 to TRBJ1-6, with D possibly TRBD1 on 5 matching bases. Germline CDR1 is SEHNR and CDR2 is FQNEAQ (reference sequence). The CDR3 covers 14 residues. V gave up 2 bases and J gave up 7 bases, with 9 bases separating them. The CDR3 nucleotides read TGTGCCAGCAGCTTACAGGGCCTCAATTCACCCCTCCACTTT. Protein product: CASSLQGLNSPLHF.

V and J are TRBV19 and TRBJ1-2; D remains unclear. The V gene lost 11 bases and the J gene lost 10 bases, with 26 bases spanning the gap. CDR1 is LNHDA, CDR2 SQIVND, per germline (reference sequence). The CDR3 runs 14 residues. In DNA form, the CDR3 reads TGTGCCGTAAACCGACAAAACGGAAGTTTGGACTACACCTTC. Translating it yields CAVNRQNGSLDYTF.

The CDR3 nucleotides are TGCGCCAGCAGCTCAACCGGACAACCTAATGAAAAACTGTTTTTT. Residues: CASSSTGQPNEKLFF. The chain has TRBV5-1 and TRBJ1-4; weak D call: TRBD1 (5 bases). Deletions cut 3 bases from V and 3 bases from J, with 12 bases between. This CDR3 has 15 residues. Germline CDR1 and CDR2: SGHRS and YFSETQ.

This chain uses TRBV7-2 with TRBJ1-1; tentatively, D is TRBD1 (6 bases). There are 15 residues in the CDR3. Germline V gene lookup returns CDR1 SGHTA and CDR2 FQGNSA. V lost 10 bases to trimming and J lost 5 bases, with 23 bases between them. The CDR3 DNA follows: TGTGCCACCTCCATAGTAGGGGGGGCGATAACTGAAGCTTTCTTT. It is translated as CATSIVGGAITEAFF.

This clone was seen just once. The gene calls are TRBV29-1 and TRBJ2-1, with TRBD2 matching over 14 bases. The CDR3 is made up of 13 amino acids. V shed 3 bases and J 15 bases; nucleotides not matched to a gene: 7. The germline gives CDR1 SQVTM, CDR2 ANQGSEA. The CDR3 DNA sequence: TGCAGCGTTGAGGGACTAGCGGGGGCCTTGTGGTTCTTC. Encoded protein: CSVEGLAGALWFF.

This rearrangement joins TRBV30 to TRBJ2-7, with 8 nucleotides matching TRBD2. CDR3 size: 14 residues. J gave up 8 bases and V 2 bases, and 11 bases lay outside the gene matches. Germline lookup yields CDR1 GTSNPN and CDR2 SVGIG (reference sequence). CDR3 coding DNA: TGTGCCTGGAGTCTAGCGGGCCTCCCACGACAGCAGTACTTC. This translates into CAWSLAGLPRQQYF.

The chain is built from TRBV19 and TRBJ1-3; 8 bases are shared with TRBD1. From germline, CDR1 is LNHDA and CDR2 SQIVND (reference sequence). V lost 3 bases to trimming and J lost 1 base; unmatched junction nucleotides: 8. The CDR3 has 17 amino acids. The CDR3 sequence: CASSMDAYRGSGNTIYF. CDR3 in DNA: TGTGCCAGTAGTATGGATGCTTACAGGGGGTCTGGAAACACCATATATTTT.

The chain carries TRBV2 and TRBJ1-5; no reliable D call. The CDR3 consists of 15 residues. V gave up 8 bases and J gave up 3 bases, with 17 bases separating them. Germline V gene data show CDR1 as SNHLY and CDR2 as FYNNEI. The CDR3 nucleotides are TGTGCCAGCGGGCATTCCGGGAACCTCAATCAGCCCCAGCATTTT. It codes for CASGHSGNLNQPQHF.

V is TRBV6-1 and J is TRBJ2-1, with D possibly TRBD1 on 5 matching bases. CDR3 length: 14 amino acids. Germline-derived CDR1 and CDR2 are MNHNS and SASEGT. Trimming removed 7 bases at V and 4 bases at J, with 14 bases between. As DNA, the CDR3 is TGTGCCAGCAACACAAGGACATTGTACAATGAGCAGTTCTTC. Encoded protein: CASNTRTLYNEQFF.

The rearrangement joins TRBV9 to TRBJ2-6, with 7 bases that match TRBD1. The CDR3 length is 16 residues. V lost 4 bases and J lost 2; bases outside the gene matches: 6. The germline V gene encodes CDR1 SGDLS and CDR2 YYNGEE. The chain's CDR3 is CASSSPTGAGANVLTF. The CDR3 coding sequence is TGTGCCAGCAGCTCCCCAACAGGGGCTGGGGCCAACGTCCTGACTTTC.

The chain combines TRBV11-2 with TRBJ1-2; D is uncertain. Germline V lookup: CDR1 SGHAT, CDR2 FQNNGV. Trimming took off 3 bases at V and 5 bases at J, with 10 bases between the two ends. There are 13 residues in the CDR3. CDR3 in amino acids: CASSFTEEYGYTF. CDR3 nucleotide sequence: TGTGCCAGCAGCTTCACAGAAGAGTATGGCTACACCTTC.

The chain carries TRBV4-3 and TRBJ1-1, with TRBD1 matching over 9 bases. The CDR3 spans 17 residues. Trimming at V came to 3 bases and at J to 1 base, leaving 9 bases not matched to a gene. Germline loops: CDR1 LGHNA, CDR2 YSLEER. CDR3 in amino acids: CASSQGADRGWNTEAFF. The CDR3 DNA follows: TGCGCCAGCAGCCAGGGTGCCGACAGGGGGTGGAACACTGAAGCTTTCTTT.

The chain uses TRBV6-1 and TRBJ2-4; D gene unclear. This CDR3 region has 13 residues. Germline V lookup: CDR1 MNHNS, CDR2 SASEGT. V lost 6 bases, J lost 8 bases, and 14 bases lay in between. CDR3 residues: CASSVGLLDIQYF. As DNA, the CDR3 is TGTGCCAGCAGCGTAGGGCTGTTGGACATTCAGTACTTC.

The rearrangement links TRBV6-6 to TRBJ1-1; D is possibly TRBD1 (5 bases). V gave up 3 bases and J gave up 4 bases, with 9 bases separating them. The CDR3 covers 13 residues. Looked up from germline, CDR1 is MNHNY and CDR2 is SVGAGI (reference sequence). The CDR3 loop is CASSYYGGTEAFF. The CDR3 DNA follows: TGTGCCAGCAGTTATTACGGGGGCACTGAAGCTTTCTTT.

The chain uses TRBV7-2 and TRBJ1-2; D is possibly TRBD1 (5 bases). Germline assignment: CDR1 SGHTA and CDR2 FQGNSA. The CDR3 spans 14 residues. Trimming took off 3 bases at V and 5 bases at J, with 13 bases between the two ends. The CDR3 is CASSLMGEGYGYTF. CDR3 DNA sequence: TGTGCCAGCAGCTTGATGGGGGAAGGGTATGGCTACACCTTC. Looking up the rest from reference TRBV7-2 and TRBJ1-2 gives the full variable domain: GAGVSQSPSNKVTEKGKDVELRCDPISGHTALYWYRQSLGQGLEFLIYFQGNSAPDKSGLPSDRFSAERTGGSVSTLTIQRTQQEDSAVYLCASSLMGEGYGYTFGSGTRLTVV.

The CDR3 DNA reads as TGTGCCAGTAGTTCCGGCGGGACCCTAAGAAACACCATATATTTT. Translated, it gives CASSSGGTLRNTIYF. The V call is TRBV19, the J call TRBJ1-3, with D perhaps matching TRBD1 (5 bases). This CDR3 spans 15 amino acids. Trimming pared 5 bases from V and 5 bases from J, leaving 16 bases between. Germline CDR1 and CDR2: LNHDA and SQIVND (reference sequence).